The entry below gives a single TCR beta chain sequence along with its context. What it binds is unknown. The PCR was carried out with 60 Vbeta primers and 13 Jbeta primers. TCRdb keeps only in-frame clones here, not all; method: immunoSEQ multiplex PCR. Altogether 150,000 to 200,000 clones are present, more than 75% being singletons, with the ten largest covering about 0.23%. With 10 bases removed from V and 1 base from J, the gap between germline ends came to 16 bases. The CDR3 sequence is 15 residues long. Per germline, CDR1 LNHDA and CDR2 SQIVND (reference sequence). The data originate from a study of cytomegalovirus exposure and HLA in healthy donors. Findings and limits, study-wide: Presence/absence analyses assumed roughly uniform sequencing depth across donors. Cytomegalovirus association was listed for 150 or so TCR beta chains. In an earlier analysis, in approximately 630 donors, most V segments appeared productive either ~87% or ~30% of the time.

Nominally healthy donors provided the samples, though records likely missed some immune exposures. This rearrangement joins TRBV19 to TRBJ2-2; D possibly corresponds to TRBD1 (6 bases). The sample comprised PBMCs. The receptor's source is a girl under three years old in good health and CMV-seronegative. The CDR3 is CATSTGSKNTGELFF. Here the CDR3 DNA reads TGTGCCACTTCAACAGGGTCAAAGAACACCGGGGAGCTGTTTTTT.